This entry features one TCR beta chain sequence. Its antigen is as yet unknown. This sample was included in a study of OX40 agonist ivuxolimab in advanced cancers. Overall study context: Six ivuxolimab dose levels, 0.01 to 10 mg/kg, were given intravenously every 2 weeks. Previous treatment with anti-PD-1, anti-PD-L1 or anti-CTLA-4 therapy was allowed; 40% had received some.

General observations from the study: Expanded clones were, on average, more numerous in CD8+ T cells than in CD4+. Determination of antigen specificity was not performed for the expanded peripheral T cells.

TCRdb's table, derived via immunoSEQ multiplex PCR, lists solely in-frame clones and lacks some. This table has about 44,000 clones, 85% to 95% appearing once. Germline lookup yields CDR1 MNHEY and CDR2 SMNVEV (reference sequence). V was pared by 0 bases and J by 2 bases, with 5 bases between. This CDR3 comprises 13 residues. The sequence came from an adult with an advanced solid tumor such as melanoma, head and neck, liver or kidney cancer. The rearrangement uses TRBV27 and TRBJ2-7; D call uncertain. Specimen: CD4+ or CD8+ T cells sorted from blood, collected in a trial of the OX40 agonist ivuxolimab. The CDR3 protein is CASSLSAPYEQYF. The CDR3 DNA is TGTGCCAGCAGTTTATCAGCCCCCTACGAGCAGTACTTC.